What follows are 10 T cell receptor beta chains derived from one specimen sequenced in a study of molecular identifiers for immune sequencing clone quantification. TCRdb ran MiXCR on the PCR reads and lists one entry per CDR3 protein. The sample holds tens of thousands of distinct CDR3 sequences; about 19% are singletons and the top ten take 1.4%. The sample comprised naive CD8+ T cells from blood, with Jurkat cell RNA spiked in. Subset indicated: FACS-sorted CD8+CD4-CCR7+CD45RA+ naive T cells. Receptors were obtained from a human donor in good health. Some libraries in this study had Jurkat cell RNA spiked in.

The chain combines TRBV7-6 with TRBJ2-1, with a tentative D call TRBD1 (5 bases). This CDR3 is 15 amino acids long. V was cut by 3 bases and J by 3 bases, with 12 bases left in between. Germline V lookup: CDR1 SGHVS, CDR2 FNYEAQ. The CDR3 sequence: CASSFRGPSYNEQFF. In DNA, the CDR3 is TGTGCCAGCAGCTTTAGGGGCCCGAGCTACAATGAGCAGTTCTTC.

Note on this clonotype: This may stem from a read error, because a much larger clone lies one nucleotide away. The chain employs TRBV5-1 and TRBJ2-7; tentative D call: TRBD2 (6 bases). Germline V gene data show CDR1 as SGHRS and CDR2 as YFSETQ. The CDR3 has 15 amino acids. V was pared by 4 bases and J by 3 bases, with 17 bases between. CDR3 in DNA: TGCGCCAGCAGCCCTGGCCTGGGGGGAGACTACGAGCAGTACTTC. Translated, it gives CASSPGLGGDYEQYF.

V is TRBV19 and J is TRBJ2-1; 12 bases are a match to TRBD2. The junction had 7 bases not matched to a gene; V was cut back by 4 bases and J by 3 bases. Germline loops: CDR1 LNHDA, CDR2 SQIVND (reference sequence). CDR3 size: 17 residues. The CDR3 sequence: CASSRPPGLAGYNEQFF. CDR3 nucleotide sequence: TGTGCCAGTAGTAGACCTCCGGGACTAGCGGGCTACAATGAGCAGTTCTTC.

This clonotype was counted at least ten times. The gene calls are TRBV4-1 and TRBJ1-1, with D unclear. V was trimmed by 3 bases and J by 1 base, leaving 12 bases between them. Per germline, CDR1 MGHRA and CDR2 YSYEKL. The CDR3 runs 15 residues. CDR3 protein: CASSHLPGSNTEAFF. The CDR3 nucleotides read TGCGCCAGCAGCCATTTACCGGGCTCGAACACTGAAGCTTTCTTT.

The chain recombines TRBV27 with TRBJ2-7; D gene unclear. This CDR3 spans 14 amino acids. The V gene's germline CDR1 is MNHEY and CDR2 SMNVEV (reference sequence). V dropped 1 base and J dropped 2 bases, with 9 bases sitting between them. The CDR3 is CASSLLGSPYEQYF. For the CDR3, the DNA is TGTGCCAGCAGTTTATTGGGCAGCCCCTACGAGCAGTACTTC.

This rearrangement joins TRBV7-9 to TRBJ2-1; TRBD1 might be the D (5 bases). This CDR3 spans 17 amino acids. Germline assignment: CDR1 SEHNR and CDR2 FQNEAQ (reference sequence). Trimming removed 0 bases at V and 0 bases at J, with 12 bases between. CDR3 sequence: CASSLAPLDNSYNEQFF. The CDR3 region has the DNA TGTGCCAGCAGCTTAGCTCCGTTGGACAACTCCTACAATGAGCAGTTCTTC.

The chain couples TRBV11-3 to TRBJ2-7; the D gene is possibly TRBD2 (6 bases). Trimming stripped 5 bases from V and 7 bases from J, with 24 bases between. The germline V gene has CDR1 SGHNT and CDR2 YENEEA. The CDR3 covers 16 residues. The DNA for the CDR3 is TGTGCCAGCAGCATCGGGGGAGATGGGCTGTCCGGGGAGCAGTACTTC. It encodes CASSIGGDGLSGEQYF.

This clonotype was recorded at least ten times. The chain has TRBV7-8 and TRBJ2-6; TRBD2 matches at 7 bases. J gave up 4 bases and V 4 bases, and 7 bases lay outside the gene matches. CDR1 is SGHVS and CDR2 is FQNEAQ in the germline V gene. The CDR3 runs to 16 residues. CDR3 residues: CASSSGRGNGANVLTF. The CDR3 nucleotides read TGTGCCAGCAGCTCTGGGAGGGGTAACGGGGCCAACGTCCTGACTTTC.

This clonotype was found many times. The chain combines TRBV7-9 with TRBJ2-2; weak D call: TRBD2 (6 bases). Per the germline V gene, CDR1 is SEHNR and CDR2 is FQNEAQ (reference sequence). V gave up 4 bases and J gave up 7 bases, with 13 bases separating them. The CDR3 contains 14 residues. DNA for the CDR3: TGTGCCAGCAGCTCTAGCGCGGCTTACGGGGAGCTGTTTTTT. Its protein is CASSSSAAYGELFF.

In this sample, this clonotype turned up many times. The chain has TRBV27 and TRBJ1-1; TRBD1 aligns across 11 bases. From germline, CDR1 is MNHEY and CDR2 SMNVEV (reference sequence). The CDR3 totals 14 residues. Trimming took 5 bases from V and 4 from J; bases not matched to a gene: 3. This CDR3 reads CASSGQGAITEAFF. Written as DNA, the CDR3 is TGTGCCAGCAGTGGACAGGGGGCGATCACTGAAGCTTTCTTT.